This T cell receptor beta chain was found in a study of CD4 T cells in relation to SARS-CoV-2 and coronaviruses. The study, taken as a whole, reports: No donor gave both pre-pandemic and post-infection samples.

Turning to this clone: Antigen: not known.

CD4+ T cells from unexposed donors were obtained before the COVID-19 pandemic (2011-2018). The repertoire was sequenced with immunoSEQ multiplex PCR; TCRdb's copy has only in-frame clones and lacks some. The repertoire holds some 65,000 clones, with over 70% as singletons. The sample was memory CD4+ T cells from PBMCs. This TCR was recovered from a human donor in good health.

The CDR3 nucleotides read TGTGCCAGTAGTATGTCTGGGAGCCACAATGAGCAGTTCTTC. This translates into CASSMSGSHNEQFF. The V and J genes are TRBV19 and TRBJ2-1, with D possibly TRBD2 on 5 matching bases. V was clipped by 3 bases and J by 5 bases, with 11 bases between them. Per the germline V gene, CDR1 is LNHDA and CDR2 is SQIVND (reference sequence). CDR3 length: 14 amino acids.